This TCR beta chain comes out of a study of blood T cell repertoires in COVID-19. Overall study: Samples came from the United States, Italy and Spain, spanning acute and convalescent COVID-19.

CDR1 and CDR2 (germline): SGHRS, YFSETQ. The CDR3 consists of 13 residues. The junction had 1 base not matched to a gene; V was cut back by 2 bases and J by 3 bases. The table came from immunoSEQ multiplex PCR; TCRdb's copy has only in-frame clones and leaves some out. The repertoire holds around 45,000 clones, 86% seen once, with 15% to 20% in the top ten. The gene calls are TRBV5-1 and TRBJ1-1; TRBD1 aligns across 7 bases. Sequencing was performed on peripheral blood. This sequence was found in a man aged 55 to 70 with active or convalescent COVID-19. The CDR3 spells CASSFQGDTEAFF. Here the CDR3 DNA reads TGCGCCAGCAGCTTTCAGGGGGACACTGAAGCTTTCTTT.